This is a list of T cell receptor beta chains from one sample in a study of monozygotic twins with inflammatory bowel disease. TCRdb derives one entry per CDR3 protein from the 5' RACE reads, leaving out DNA. Reported are more than 350,000 distinct CDR3 sequences; the ten largest clones contain more than 2%. What was sequenced was blood. Receptors were obtained from a human donor with ulcerative colitis or Crohn's disease, or a healthy co-twin of an affected twin (not recorded which). CDR3s include the opening cysteine and the closing phenylalanine or tryptophan.

j_gene: TRBJ2-1
v_gene: TRBV18
CDR3aa: CASSPRRVREGSYNEQFF

j_gene: TRBJ1-6
v_gene: TRBV6-1
CDR3aa: CASSPQTGWRSPLHF

j_gene: TRBJ1-6
v_gene: TRBV12-3/TRBV12-4
CDR3aa: CASSEAGGSPLHF

j_gene: TRBJ2-5
v_gene: TRBV4-1
CDR3aa: CASSRTVPNLQETQYF

j_gene: TRBJ1-5
v_gene: TRBV19
CDR3aa: CASSSVRNSNQPQHF

j_gene: TRBJ2-3
v_gene: TRBV12-3/TRBV12-4
CDR3aa: CASSPLGRGSSTDTQYF

j_gene: TRBJ2-5
v_gene: TRBV6-2/TRBV6-3
CDR3aa: CASSSDRDYVQETQYF

j_gene: TRBJ2-2
v_gene: TRBV7-2
CDR3aa: CASSLTRTGELFF

j_gene: TRBJ2-3
v_gene: TRBV30
CDR3aa: CAWSGGDRGADTQYF

j_gene: TRBJ2-7
v_gene: TRBV6-2/TRBV6-3
CDR3aa: CASRRGTGDLYEQYF

j_gene: TRBJ1-1
v_gene: TRBV5-8
CDR3aa: CATQRYLGQHTEAFF

j_gene: TRBJ2-7
v_gene: TRBV20-1
CDR3aa: CSAGALYSYEQYF

j_gene: TRBJ2-5
v_gene: TRBV3-1
CDR3aa: CASSQVGEPGQGAETQYF

j_gene: TRBJ1-2
v_gene: TRBV7-2
CDR3aa: CASSLELANYGYTF

j_gene: TRBJ1-3
v_gene: TRBV20-1
CDR3aa: CSADLDMSGNTIYF

j_gene: TRBJ1-2
v_gene: TRBV6-1
CDR3aa: CASSATRDSHGYTF

j_gene: TRBJ2-7
v_gene: TRBV18
CDR3aa: CASSPAGISYEQYF

j_gene: TRBJ1-5
v_gene: TRBV5-1
CDR3aa: CASSGGEWNQPQHF

j_gene: TRBJ1-3
v_gene: TRBV7-2
CDR3aa: CASSPRQGAGNTIYF

j_gene: TRBJ1-3
v_gene: TRBV27
CDR3aa: CASSPMSSGNTIYF

j_gene: TRBJ1-1
v_gene: TRBV5-1
CDR3aa: CASNYEGPEDTEAFF

j_gene: TRBJ2-7
v_gene: TRBV5-5
CDR3aa: CASSFSSGAYEQYF

j_gene: TRBJ2-7
v_gene: TRBV7-2
CDR3aa: CASSRDRVYEQYF

j_gene: TRBJ2-7
v_gene: TRBV29-1
CDR3aa: CSVESSSYEQYF

j_gene: TRBJ2-3
v_gene: TRBV29-1
CDR3aa: CSVEWTGTPGDTQYF

j_gene: TRBJ1-1
v_gene: TRBV18
CDR3aa: CASSPPTGRNTEAFF

j_gene: TRBJ2-2
v_gene: TRBV29-1
CDR3aa: CSPEGGSGTGELFF

j_gene: TRBJ2-7
v_gene: TRBV7-9
CDR3aa: CASSLEGQGSYEQYF

j_gene: TRBJ1-1
v_gene: TRBV12-3/TRBV12-4
CDR3aa: CASTLQGIGTEAFF

j_gene: TRBJ1-2
v_gene: TRBV5-1
CDR3aa: CASSFGDNPYGYTF

j_gene: TRBJ2-6
v_gene: TRBV12-3/TRBV12-4
CDR3aa: CASTTTWSGANVLTF

j_gene: TRBJ2-7
v_gene: TRBV10-3
CDR3aa: CAISESAGGYEQYF

j_gene: TRBJ2-2
v_gene: TRBV10-3
CDR3aa: CATGLDLRFGELFF